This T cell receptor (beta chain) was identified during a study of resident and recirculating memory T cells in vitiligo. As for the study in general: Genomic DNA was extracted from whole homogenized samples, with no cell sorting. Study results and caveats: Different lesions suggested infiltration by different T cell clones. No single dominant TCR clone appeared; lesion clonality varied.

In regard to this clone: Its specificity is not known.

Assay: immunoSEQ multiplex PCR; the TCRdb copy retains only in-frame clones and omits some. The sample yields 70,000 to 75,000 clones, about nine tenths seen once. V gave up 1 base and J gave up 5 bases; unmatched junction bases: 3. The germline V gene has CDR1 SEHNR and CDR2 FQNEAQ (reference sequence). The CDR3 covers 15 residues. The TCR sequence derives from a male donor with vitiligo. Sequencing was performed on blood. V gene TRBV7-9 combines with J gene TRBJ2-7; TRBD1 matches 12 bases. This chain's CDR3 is CASSLGDRGLDEQYF. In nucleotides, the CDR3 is TGTGCCAGCAGCTTAGGGGACAGGGGGCTCGACGAGCAGTACTTC.